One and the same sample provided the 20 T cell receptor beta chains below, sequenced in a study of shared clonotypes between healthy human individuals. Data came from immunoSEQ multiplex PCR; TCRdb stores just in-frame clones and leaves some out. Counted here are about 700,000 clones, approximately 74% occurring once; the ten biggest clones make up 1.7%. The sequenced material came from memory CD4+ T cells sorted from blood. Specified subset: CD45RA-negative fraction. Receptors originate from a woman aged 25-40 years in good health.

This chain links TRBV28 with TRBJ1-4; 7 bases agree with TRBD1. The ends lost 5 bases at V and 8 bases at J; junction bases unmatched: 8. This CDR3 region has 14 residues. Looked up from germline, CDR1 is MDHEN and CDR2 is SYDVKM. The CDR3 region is CASSNRGIGEKLFF. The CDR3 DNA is TGTGCCAGCAGTAACAGGGGAATAGGCGAAAAACTGTTTTTT.

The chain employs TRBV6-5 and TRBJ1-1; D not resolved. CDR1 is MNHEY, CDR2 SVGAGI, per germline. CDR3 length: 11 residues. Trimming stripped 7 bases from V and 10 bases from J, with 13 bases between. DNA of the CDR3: TGTGCCAGCACATATCGTCAGAGAGCTTTCTTT. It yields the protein CASTYRQRAFF.

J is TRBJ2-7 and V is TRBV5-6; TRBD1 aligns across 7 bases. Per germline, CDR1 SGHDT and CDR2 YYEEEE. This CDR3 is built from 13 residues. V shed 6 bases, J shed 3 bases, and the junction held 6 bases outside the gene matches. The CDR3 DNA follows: TGTGCCAGCACCTCCACAGGGGACTACGAGCAGTACTTC. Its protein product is CASTSTGDYEQYF.

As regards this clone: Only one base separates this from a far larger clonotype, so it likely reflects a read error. The CDR3 loop reads CASSLTWGSTDTQYF. CDR3 nucleotide sequence: TGTGCCAGCAGCCTCACGTGGGGGAGCACAGATACGCAGTATTTT. The chain links TRBV11-2 to TRBJ2-3; D is tentatively TRBD1 or TRBD2 (5 bases each). The ends were cut back, 5 bases at V and 0 bases at J, with 12 bases in the middle. The CDR3 consists of 15 residues. Germline V gives CDR1 SGHAT, CDR2 FQNNGV.

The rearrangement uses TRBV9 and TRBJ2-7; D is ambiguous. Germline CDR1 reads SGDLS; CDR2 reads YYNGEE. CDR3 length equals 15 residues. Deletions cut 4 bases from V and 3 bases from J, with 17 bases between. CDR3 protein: CASSPRSDPFYEQYF. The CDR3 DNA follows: TGTGCCAGCAGCCCCAGGTCGGACCCTTTCTACGAGCAGTACTTC.

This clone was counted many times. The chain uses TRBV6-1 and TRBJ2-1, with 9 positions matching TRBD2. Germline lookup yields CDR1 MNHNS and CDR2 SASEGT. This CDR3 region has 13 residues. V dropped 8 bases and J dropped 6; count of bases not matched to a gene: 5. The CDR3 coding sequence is TGTGCCAGCGGTGCTAGCGGGGCCAATGAGCAGTTCTTC. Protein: CASGASGANEQFF.

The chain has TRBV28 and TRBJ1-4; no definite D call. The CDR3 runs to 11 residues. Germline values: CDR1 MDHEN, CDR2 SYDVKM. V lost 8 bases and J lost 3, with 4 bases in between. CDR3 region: CASGPNEKLFF. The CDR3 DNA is TGTGCCAGCGGGCCTAATGAAAAACTGTTTTTT.

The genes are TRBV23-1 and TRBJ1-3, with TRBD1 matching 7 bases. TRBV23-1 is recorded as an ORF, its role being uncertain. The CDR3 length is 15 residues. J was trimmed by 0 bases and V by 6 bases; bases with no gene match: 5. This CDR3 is CASSGQDCSGNTIYF. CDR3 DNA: TGCGCCAGCAGCGGACAGGATTGCTCTGGAAACACCATATATTTT.

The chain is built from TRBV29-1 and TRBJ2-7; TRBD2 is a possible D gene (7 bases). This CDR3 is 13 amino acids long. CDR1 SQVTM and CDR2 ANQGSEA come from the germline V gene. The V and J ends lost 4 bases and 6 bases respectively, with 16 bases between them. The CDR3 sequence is CSVVKGGGGEQYF. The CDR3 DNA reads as TGCAGCGTTGTAAAGGGAGGGGGTGGCGAGCAGTACTTC.

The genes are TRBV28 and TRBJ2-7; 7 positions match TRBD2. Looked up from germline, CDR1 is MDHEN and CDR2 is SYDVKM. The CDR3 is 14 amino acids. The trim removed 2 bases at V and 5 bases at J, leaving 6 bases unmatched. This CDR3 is CASSLPSGIDEQYF. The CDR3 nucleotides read TGTGCCAGCAGTTTACCCAGCGGGATAGACGAGCAGTACTTC.

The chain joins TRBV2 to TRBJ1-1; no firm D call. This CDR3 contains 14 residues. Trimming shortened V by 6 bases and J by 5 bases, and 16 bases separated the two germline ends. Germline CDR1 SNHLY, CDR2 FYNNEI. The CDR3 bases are TGTGCCAGCAGGAGCGAACAAATAGGGACTGAAGCTTTCTTT. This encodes CASRSEQIGTEAFF.

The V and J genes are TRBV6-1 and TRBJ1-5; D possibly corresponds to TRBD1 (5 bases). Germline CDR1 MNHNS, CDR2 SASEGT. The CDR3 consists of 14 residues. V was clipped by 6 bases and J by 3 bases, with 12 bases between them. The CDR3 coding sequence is TGTGCCAGCAGCGGGAGACAGATCAATCAGCCCCAGCATTTT. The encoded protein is CASSGRQINQPQHF.

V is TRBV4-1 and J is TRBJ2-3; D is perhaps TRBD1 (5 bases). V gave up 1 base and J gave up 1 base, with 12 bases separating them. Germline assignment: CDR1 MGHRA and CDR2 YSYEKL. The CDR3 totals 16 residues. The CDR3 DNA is TGCGCCAGCAGCCAAGCTCCAGAACAGGGCACAGATACGCAGTATTTT. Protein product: CASSQAPEQGTDTQYF.

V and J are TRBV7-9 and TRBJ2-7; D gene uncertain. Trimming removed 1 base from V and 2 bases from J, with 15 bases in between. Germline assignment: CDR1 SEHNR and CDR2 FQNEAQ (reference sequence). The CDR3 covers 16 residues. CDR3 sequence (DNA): TGTGCCAGCAGCTTAGAAGGGTGGTTCGCCCCCTACGAGCAGTACTTC. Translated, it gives CASSLEGWFAPYEQYF.

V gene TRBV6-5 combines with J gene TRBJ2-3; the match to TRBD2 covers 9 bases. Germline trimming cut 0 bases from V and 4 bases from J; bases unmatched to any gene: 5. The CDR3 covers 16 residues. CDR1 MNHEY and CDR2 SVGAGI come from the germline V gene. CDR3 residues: CASSYSRTSEPDTQYF. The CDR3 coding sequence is TGTGCCAGCAGTTACTCGCGGACTAGCGAACCAGATACGCAGTATTTT.

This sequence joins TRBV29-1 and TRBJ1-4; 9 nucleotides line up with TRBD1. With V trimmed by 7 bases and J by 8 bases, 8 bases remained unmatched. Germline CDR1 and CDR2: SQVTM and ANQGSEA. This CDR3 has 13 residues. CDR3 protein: CSANRGLGEKLFF. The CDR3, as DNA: TGCAGCGCCAACAGGGGGCTAGGGGAAAAACTGTTTTTT.

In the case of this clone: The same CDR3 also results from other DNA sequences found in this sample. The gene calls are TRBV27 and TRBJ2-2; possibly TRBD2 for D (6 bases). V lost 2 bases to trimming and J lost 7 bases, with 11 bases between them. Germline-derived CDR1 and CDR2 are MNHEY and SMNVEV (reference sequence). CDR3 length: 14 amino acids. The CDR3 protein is CASSLNRGGGELFF. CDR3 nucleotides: TGTGCCAGCAGTTTAAATAGGGGAGGCGGGGAGCTGTTTTTT.

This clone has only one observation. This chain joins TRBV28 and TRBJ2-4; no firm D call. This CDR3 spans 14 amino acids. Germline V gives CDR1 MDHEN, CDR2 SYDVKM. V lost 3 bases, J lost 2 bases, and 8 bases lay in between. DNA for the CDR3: TGTGCCAGCAGTTTCGACGGAACCAAAAACATTCAGTACTTC. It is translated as CASSFDGTKNIQYF.

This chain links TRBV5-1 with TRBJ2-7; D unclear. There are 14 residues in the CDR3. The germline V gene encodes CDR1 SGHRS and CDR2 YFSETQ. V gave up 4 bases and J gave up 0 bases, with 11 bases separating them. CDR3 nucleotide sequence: TGCGCCAGCAGCATGGACGGAAGCTCCTACGAGCAGTACTTC. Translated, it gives CASSMDGSSYEQYF.

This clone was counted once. The CDR3 sequence is CASSRHRDSQNTGELFF. DNA for the CDR3: TGTGCCAGCAGCCGGCACCGGGACAGCCAGAACACCGGGGAGCTGTTTTTT. This chain uses TRBV14 with TRBJ2-2; 7 nucleotides agree with TRBD1. With 4 bases clipped from V and 1 base from J, the junction kept 9 bases outside the gene matches. Germline V CDR1 and CDR2: SGHDN, FVKESK. The CDR3 contains 17 residues.